The present T cell receptor (beta chain) was sequenced within a study of breast tumors, draining lymph nodes, adjacent tissues. General study points: The data were judged consistent with most tumor T cells coming from lymph node and expanding in tumor. Tumor TCR diversity was below lymph nodes but above nontumor tissue.

This clonotype has a count of ten or more. Its target is unknown. Samples came from axillary lymph nodes draining the breast cancer. TCRdb re-called the multiplex PCR reads through MiXCR, storing one row per CDR3 protein. Of around 130,000 distinct CDR3 sequences in the sample, approximately 30% were seen once. This CDR3 contains 12 residues. V lost 3 bases, J lost 4 bases, and 6 bases lay in between. Germline lookup yields CDR1 MGHDK and CDR2 SYGVNS. The sequence was collected from a female donor with breast cancer. Some clones in this sample may be carry-over from other donors' samples. The sequencing input was axillary lymph node tissue. V gene TRBV25-1 combines with J gene TRBJ1-2, with unresolved D. In nucleotides, the CDR3 is TGTGCCAGCAGTGAGTTGTTCTATGGCTACACCTTC. Amino acid sequence: CASSELFYGYTF.